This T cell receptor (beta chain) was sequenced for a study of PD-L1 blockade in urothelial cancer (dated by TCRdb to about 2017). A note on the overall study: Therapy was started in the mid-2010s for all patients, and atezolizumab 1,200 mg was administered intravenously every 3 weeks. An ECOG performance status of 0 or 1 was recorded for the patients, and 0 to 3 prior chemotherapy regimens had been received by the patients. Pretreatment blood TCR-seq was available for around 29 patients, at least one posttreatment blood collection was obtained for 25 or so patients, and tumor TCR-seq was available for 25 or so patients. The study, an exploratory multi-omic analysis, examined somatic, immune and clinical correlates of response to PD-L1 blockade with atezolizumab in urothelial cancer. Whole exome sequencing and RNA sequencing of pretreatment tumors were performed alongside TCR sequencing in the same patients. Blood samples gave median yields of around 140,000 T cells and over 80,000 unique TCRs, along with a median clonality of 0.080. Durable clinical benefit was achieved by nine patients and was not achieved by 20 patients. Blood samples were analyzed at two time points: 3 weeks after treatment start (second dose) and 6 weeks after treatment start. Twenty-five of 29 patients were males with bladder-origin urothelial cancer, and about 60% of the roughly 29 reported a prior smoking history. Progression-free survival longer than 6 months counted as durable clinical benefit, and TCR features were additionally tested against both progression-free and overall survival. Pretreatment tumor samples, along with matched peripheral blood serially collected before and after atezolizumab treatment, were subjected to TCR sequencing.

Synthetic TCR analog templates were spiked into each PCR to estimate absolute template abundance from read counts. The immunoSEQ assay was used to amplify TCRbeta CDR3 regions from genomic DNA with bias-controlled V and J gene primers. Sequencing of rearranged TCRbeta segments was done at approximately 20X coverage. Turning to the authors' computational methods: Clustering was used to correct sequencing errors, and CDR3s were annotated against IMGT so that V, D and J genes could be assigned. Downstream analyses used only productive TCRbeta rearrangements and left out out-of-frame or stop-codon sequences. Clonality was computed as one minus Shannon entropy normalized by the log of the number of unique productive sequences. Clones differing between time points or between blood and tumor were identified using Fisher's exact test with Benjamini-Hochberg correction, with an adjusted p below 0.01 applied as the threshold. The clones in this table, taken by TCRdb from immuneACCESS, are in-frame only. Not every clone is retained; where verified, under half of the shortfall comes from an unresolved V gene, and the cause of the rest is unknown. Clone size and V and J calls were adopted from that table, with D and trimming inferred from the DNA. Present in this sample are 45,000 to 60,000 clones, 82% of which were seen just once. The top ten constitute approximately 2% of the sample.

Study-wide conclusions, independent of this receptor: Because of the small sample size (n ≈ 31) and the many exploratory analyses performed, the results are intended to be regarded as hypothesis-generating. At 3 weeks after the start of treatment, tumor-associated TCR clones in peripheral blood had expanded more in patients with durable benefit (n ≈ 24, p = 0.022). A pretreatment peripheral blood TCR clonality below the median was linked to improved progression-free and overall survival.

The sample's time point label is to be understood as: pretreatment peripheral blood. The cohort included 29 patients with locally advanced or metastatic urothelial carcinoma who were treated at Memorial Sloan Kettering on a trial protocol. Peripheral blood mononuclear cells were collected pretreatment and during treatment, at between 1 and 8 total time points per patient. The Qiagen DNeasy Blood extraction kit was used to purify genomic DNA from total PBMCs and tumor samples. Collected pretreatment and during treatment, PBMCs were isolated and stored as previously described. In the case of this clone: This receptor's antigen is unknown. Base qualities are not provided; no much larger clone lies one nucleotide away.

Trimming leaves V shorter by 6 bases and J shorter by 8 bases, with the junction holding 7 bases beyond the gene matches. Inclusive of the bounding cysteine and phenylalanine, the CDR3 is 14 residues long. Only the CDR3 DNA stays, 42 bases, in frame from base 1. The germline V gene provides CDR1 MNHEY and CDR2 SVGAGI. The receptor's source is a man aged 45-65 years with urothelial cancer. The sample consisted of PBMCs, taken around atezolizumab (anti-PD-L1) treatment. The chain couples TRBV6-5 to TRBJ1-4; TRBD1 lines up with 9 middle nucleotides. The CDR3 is CASSRDRAEEKLFF. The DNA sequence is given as TGTGCCAGCAGCCGGGACAGGGCGGAGGAAAAACTGTTTTTT.